The clone carrying this T cell receptor (beta chain) was seen once. The antigen remains unidentified. The data stem from a study of PD-1 blockade in classical Hodgkin lymphoma. Overall study findings and caveats: Healthy donors reportedly exceeded newly diagnosed patients in baseline TCR diversity. Underlying causes for the observed repertoire differences were not defined, possibly disease activity or prior therapy.

This CDR3 is built from 16 residues. V dropped 0 bases and J dropped 3 bases, with 12 bases sitting between them. Per the germline V gene, CDR1 is SGHRS and CDR2 is YFSETQ. Time point: newly diagnosed, previously untreated cHL patient sample. Thawed PBMCs were the source of CD4+ T cells, purified by magnetic negative selection. Only in-frame clones appear in the TCRdb table, and some are missing; sequencing was by immunoSEQ multiplex PCR. Among about 22,000 clones, more than 80% were seen once, and the ten largest hold more than 0.45%. This sequence joins TRBV5-1 and TRBJ2-2; possibly TRBD1 for D (6 bases). Input material: CD4+ T cells from blood. This receptor was identified in a human donor with classical Hodgkin lymphoma. The CDR3 nucleotides read TGCGCCAGCAGCTTGGGGCAGGGGATGGACACCGGGGAGCTGTTTTTT. Residues: CASSLGQGMDTGELFF.